These 23 T cell receptor beta chains were sequenced from one sample in a study of blood T cell repertoires in COVID-19. Assay used: immunoSEQ multiplex PCR; TCRdb lists only in-frame clones, some missing. The sample has under 350,000 clones; 85% are singletons. The sequenced sample consisted of peripheral blood. These receptors came from a human donor in a cohort sampled during active COVID-19.

This clone has only one observation. The junction departs from germline at one end; a sequencing error may be responsible. The V gene is TRBV7-2, the J gene TRBJ2-7, with a weak D call TRBD2 (5 bases). CDR1 and CDR2 from the germline V gene are SGHTA and FQGNSA. The CDR3 is 15 residues long. The DNA of the CDR3 is TGTGCCAGCAGCTTAGTTACGGCGGGCTCCAACGAGCAGTACTTC. Amino acids: CASSLVTAGSNEQYF.

The chain couples TRBV19 to TRBJ1-2, with 11 bases fitting TRBD1. This CDR3 comprises 16 residues. Germline V gene data show CDR1 as LNHDA and CDR2 as SQIVND (reference sequence). The ends lost 7 bases at V and 2 bases at J; junction bases unmatched: 9. The CDR3: CASTSPRTGGNYGYTF. In nucleotides, the CDR3 is TGTGCCAGTACCTCTCCCCGGACAGGGGGCAACTATGGCTACACCTTC.

The rearrangement joins TRBV12-3 or TRBV12-4 to TRBJ1-2; 7 bases agree with TRBD1. This CDR3 is built from 13 residues. Unmatched junction bases numbered 5, after V lost 5 bases and J lost 5 bases. CDR3 nucleotide sequence: TGTGCCAGCAGTCCCGGGACAGTTTATGGCTACACCTTC. Residues: CASSPGTVYGYTF.

This clone was observed a handful of times. The chain combines TRBV5-1 with TRBJ1-3, with TRBD1 as a possible D gene (5 bases). V dropped 1 base and J dropped 4 bases, with 9 bases sitting between them. CDR3 length equals 14 residues. CDR1 and CDR2 from the germline V gene are SGHRS and YFSETQ. The CDR3 DNA is TGCGCCAGCAGCTTGACAGGCTTGGGAAACACCATATATTTT. Its translation: CASSLTGLGNTIYF.

The V call is TRBV5-4, the J call TRBJ1-2; 7 bases map to TRBD1. This CDR3 comprises 16 residues. The germline gives CDR1 SGHNT, CDR2 YYREEE (reference sequence). Trimming at V came to 4 bases and at J to 4 bases, leaving 13 bases not matched to a gene. The CDR3 sequence is CASSLLTTGTGYGYTF. CDR3 nucleotide sequence: TGTGCCAGCAGCCTCCTTACGACAGGGACGGGCTATGGCTACACCTTC. Combining the CDR3 with reference TRBV5-4 and TRBJ1-2 gives the whole variable domain ETGVTQSPTHLIKTRGQQVTLRCSSQSGHNTVSWYQQALGQGPQFIFQYYREEENGRGNFPPRFSGLQFPNYSSELNVNALELDDSALYLCASSLLTTGTGYGYTFGSGTRLTVV.

This clone was seen just once. The rearrangement joins TRBV5-1 to TRBJ2-3, with TRBD2 as a possible D gene (5 bases). Germline V lookup: CDR1 SGHRS, CDR2 YFSETQ. This CDR3 is 14 amino acids long. Trimming took off 3 bases at V and 7 bases at J, with 15 bases between the two ends. In nucleotides, the CDR3 is TGCGCCAGCAGCTGGGAGACACCCACGAATACGCAGTATTTT. It codes for CASSWETPTNTQYF.

The chain carries TRBV10-1 and TRBJ2-7; D perhaps matches TRBD1 (5 bases). CDR1 and CDR2 from the germline V gene are WNHNN and SYGVQD (reference sequence). The V end lost 9 bases, the J end lost 3 bases, and 9 bases lay between the germline ends. The CDR3 totals 11 residues. CDR3 sequence reads: CARQDVYEQYF. As DNA, the CDR3 is TGCGCCAGACAGGACGTCTACGAGCAGTACTTC.

This chain uses TRBV4-2 with TRBJ2-2, with 8 nucleotides matching TRBD1. The CDR3 contains 17 residues. Trimming cost V 0 bases and J 1 base; bases outside gene matches: 4. The V gene's germline CDR1 is LGHNA and CDR2 YNFKEQ. The CDR3 sequence: CASSQDGDRKNTGELFF. CDR3 coding DNA: TGTGCCAGCAGCCAAGATGGGGACAGGAAGAACACCGGGGAGCTGTTTTTT.

V gene TRBV5-1 combines with J gene TRBJ1-2; the D gene is possibly TRBD1 (5 bases). Germline CDR1 SGHRS, CDR2 YFSETQ. Trimming removed 7 bases from V and 4 bases from J, with 20 bases in between. The CDR3 runs to 15 residues. This CDR3 reads CASSTGEGPRYGYTF. DNA for the CDR3: TGCGCCAGCTCTACGGGGGAGGGCCCGCGCTATGGCTACACCTTC.

The chain carries TRBV25-1 and TRBJ1-1, with TRBD1 identical over 11 bases. Per germline, CDR1 MGHDK and CDR2 SYGVNS. V was clipped by 0 bases and J by 4 bases; unmatched bases: 1. There are 15 residues in the CDR3. The DNA for the CDR3 is TGTGCCAGCAGTGAATATGGGACAGGGGGCACTGAAGCTTTCTTT. Residues: CASSEYGTGGTEAFF. The entire variable domain, with the rest obtained from reference TRBV25-1 and TRBJ1-1, is as follows: EADIYQTPRYLVIGTGKKITLECSQTMGHDKMYWYQQDPGMELHLIHYSYGVNSTEKGDLSSESTVSRIRTEHFPLTLESARPSHTSQYLCASSEYGTGGTEAFFGQGTRLTVV.

This sequence joins TRBV12-3 or TRBV12-4 and TRBJ1-2; D call uncertain. V dropped 8 bases and J dropped 8 bases, with 15 bases sitting between them. The CDR3 runs to 12 residues. CDR3 sequence: CASVGSHGGYTF. CDR3 sequence (DNA): TGTGCCAGCGTGGGCTCCCATGGGGGCTACACCTTC.

Written as DNA, the CDR3 is TGTGCCAGCAGCTCGACAGTAGTGGTAACGTCTTTCTTT. Translated: CASSSTVVVTSFF. The chain employs TRBV5-6 and TRBJ1-1; maybe TRBD1 (5 bases). The V and J ends lost 3 bases and 12 bases respectively, with 18 bases between them. This CDR3 has 13 amino acids. Germline V gene data show CDR1 as SGHDT and CDR2 as YYEEEE.

This clone has more than one count but fewer than ten. The chain links TRBV6-5 to TRBJ1-2; unclear D gene. V lost 0 bases and J lost 0, with 5 bases in between. The CDR3 consists of 14 residues. Germline V gene data show CDR1 as MNHEY and CDR2 as SVGAGI. CDR3 region: CASSYSAPNYGYTF. CDR3 nucleotide sequence: TGTGCCAGCAGTTACTCGGCACCTAACTATGGCTACACCTTC.

The rearrangement joins TRBV4-2 to TRBJ2-7, with TRBD2 as a possible D gene (6 bases). CDR3 length: 13 residues. V lost 2 bases and J 7 bases, leaving 12 bases between the germline ends. Per germline, CDR1 LGHNA and CDR2 YNFKEQ. The CDR3: CASSQKLALEQYF. The CDR3 bases are TGTGCCAGCAGCCAAAAACTAGCCCTAGAGCAGTACTTC.

The rearrangement joins TRBV19 to TRBJ2-7; the match to TRBD2 covers 7 bases. The CDR3 totals 17 residues. V shed 5 bases, J shed 0 bases, and the junction held 13 bases outside the gene matches. Germline V CDR1 and CDR2: LNHDA, SQIVND (reference sequence). The CDR3 is CASSLPGSGASSYEQYF. In nucleotides, the CDR3 is TGTGCCAGTAGTCTCCCGGGGAGCGGGGCTAGCTCCTACGAGCAGTACTTC. Supplemented by reference TRBV19 and TRBJ2-7, the full variable domain reads DGGITQSPKYLFRKEGQNVTLSCEQNLNHDAMYWYRQDPGQGLRLIYYSQIVNDFQKGDIAEGYSVSREKKESFPLTVTSAQKNPTAFYLCASSLPGSGASSYEQYFGPGTRLTVT.

The chain is built from TRBV19 and TRBJ2-3; 10 nucleotides agree with TRBD2. CDR3 length: 14 amino acids. The germline V gene has CDR1 LNHDA and CDR2 SQIVND (reference sequence). With V trimmed by 8 bases and J by 5 bases, 7 bases remained unmatched. As DNA, the CDR3 is TGTGCCAGTTCCGAGCGGGGGGGCGAAGATACGCAGTATTTT. Amino acid sequence: CASSERGGEDTQYF. Based on the CDR3 plus reference TRBV19 and TRBJ2-3, the full variable domain is DGGITQSPKYLFRKEGQNVTLSCEQNLNHDAMYWYRQDPGQGLRLIYYSQIVNDFQKGDIAEGYSVSREKKESFPLTVTSAQKNPTAFYLCASSERGGEDTQYFGPGTRLTVL.

V and J are TRBV5-1 and TRBJ2-7; the D gene is possibly TRBD2 (5 bases). The CDR3 is made up of 15 amino acids. Germline CDR1 SGHRS, CDR2 YFSETQ. V was cut by 3 bases and J by 0 bases, with 13 bases left in between. CDR3 DNA: TGCGCCAGCAGCTCCCGGGGTGAGAGCTCCTACGAGCAGTACTTC. It translates to CASSSRGESSYEQYF. The variable domain in full, completed from reference TRBV5-1 and TRBJ2-7, reads KAGVTQTPRYLIKTRGQQVTLSCSPISGHRSVSWYQQTPGQGLQFLFEYFSETQRNKGNFPGRFSGRQFSNSRSEMNVSTLELGDSALYLCASSSRGESSYEQYFGPGTRLTVT.

About this clone itself: Other DNA sequences of this sample code for an identical CDR3. The J gene is TRBJ1-5, the V gene TRBV6-5, with a possible D match to TRBD1 (6 bases). Trimming cost V 6 bases and J 2 bases, with 8 bases left between them. CDR1 and CDR2 (germline): MNHEY, SVGAGI. The CDR3 is 13 residues long. The CDR3 here is CASSWTGNQPQHF. CDR3 DNA: TGTGCCAGCAGCTGGACAGGCAATCAGCCCCAGCATTTT.

The chain employs TRBV7-8 and TRBJ2-5; TRBD1 matches at 10 bases. Germline CDR1 is SGHVS and CDR2 is FQNEAQ. The junction had 6 bases not matched to a gene; V was cut back by 1 base and J by 4 bases. The CDR3 extends over 16 amino acids. CDR3 in amino acids: CASSLVGDRGRETQYF. CDR3 DNA sequence: TGTGCCAGCAGCTTAGTCGGCGACAGGGGGCGAGAGACCCAGTACTTC.

The CDR3 nucleotides are TGTGCCAGCAGCCGGGGGGGGGTCCTCCTCCACTTT. Protein: CASSRGGVLLHF. V usage is TRBV3-1 (or the pseudogene TRBV3-2) and J usage is TRBJ1-6, with D perhaps TRBD1 (5 bases). This CDR3 has 12 residues. Germline V lookup: CDR1 LGHDT, CDR2 YNNKEL (reference sequence). Trimming took off 4 bases at V and 15 bases at J, with 13 bases between the two ends.

The chain recombines TRBV6-1 with TRBJ2-2; D not resolved. This CDR3 is 14 amino acids long. The germline CDR1 and CDR2 sequences are MNHNS and SASEGT. Trimming took off 0 bases at V and 9 bases at J, with 11 bases between the two ends. The CDR3 coding sequence is TGTGCCAGCAGTGAAGCGCTGAGTTCGAGGGAGCTGTTTTTT. It specifies CASSEALSSRELFF.

The chain carries TRBV30 and TRBJ1-2, with 7 bases lining up with TRBD1. The CDR3 consists of 11 residues. The V segment lost 5 bases and the J segment 7 bases; nucleotides outside the gene matches: 4. Germline values: CDR1 GTSNPN, CDR2 SVGIG (reference sequence). This chain's CDR3 is CAWSQGVGYTF. CDR3 sequence (DNA): TGTGCCTGGTCTCAGGGGGTTGGCTACACCTTC.

This sequence joins TRBV15 and TRBJ2-1, with 8 positions matching TRBD1. Per germline, CDR1 LNHNV and CDR2 YYDKDF (reference sequence). The CDR3 sequence is 15 residues long. V shed 5 bases and J 5 bases; nucleotides not matched to a gene: 8. The CDR3 is CATSHRTGRNNEQFF. CDR3 DNA: TGTGCCACCAGCCATCGGACAGGGCGGAACAATGAGCAGTTCTTC. Together with reference TRBV15 and TRBJ2-1, the CDR3 gives the full variable domain: DAMVIQNPRYQVTQFGKPVTLSCSQTLNHNVMYWYQQKSSQAPKLLFHYYDKDFNNEADTPDNFQSRRPNTSFCFLDIRSPGLGDTAMYLCATSHRTGRNNEQFFGPGTRLTVL.